This T cell receptor beta chain was found in a study of cytomegalovirus exposure and HLA in healthy donors. The study's findings and limits: A list of approximately 160 TCR beta chains associated with cytomegalovirus was given. In vitro experiments confirmed that three CMV-associated chains were specific for CMV antigens. Usually a TCR sequence was rare, but some public TCRs were found in many donors.

The CDR3 spans 12 residues. V was cut by 4 bases and J by 5 bases, with 9 bases left in between. Germline assignment: CDR1 SQVTM and CDR2 ANQGSEA. This clone was observed a few times. Its antigen is undetermined. Using immunoSEQ multiplex PCR, the repertoire was profiled, and TCRdb retains in-frame clones only, with some absent. The sample lists some 170,000 clones, approximately 87% occurring once. The sequence derives from a woman in her 30s in good health and CMV-seronegative. The sequencing sample was made of PBMCs. The chain is built from TRBV29-1 and TRBJ1-5, with D uncertain. The CDR3 here is CSVGGRDQPQHF. The CDR3 coding sequence is TGCAGCGTTGGTGGTAGGGATCAGCCCCAGCATTTT.